These 12 T cell receptor beta chains originate from one sample sequenced in a study of post-analysis software for immune sequencing data (dated by TCRdb to 2014 to 2015). For these TCRs, the target antigens are not known. Paper-wide results and their limitations: Significantly higher frequencies in patients than in controls were found for five or six TRBV segments, including TRBV5-6, TRBV5-1 and TRBV20-1.

Libraries were prepared through PCR. Instrument on record: Illumina HiSeq 2500. To reduce PCR and sequencing biases, unique molecular identifiers were built into the TCR beta cDNA libraries. TCRdb trimmed the raw reads at Q25, called clones with MiXCR and kept productive beta chains. For every CDR3 protein sequence, its rows merge into one entry that carries the most common genes and DNA. The sample profile shows roughly 800,000 distinct CDR3 sequences; 25% to 30% of them were found once. Jointly, the top ten make up approximately 0.6% of the sample. Sequenced material: blood. Every receptor here comes from a girl under 18 with multiple sclerosis.

V is TRBV29-1 and J is TRBJ2-4; 10 bases align to TRBD1. Per germline, CDR1 SQVTM and CDR2 ANQGSEA. Losses at the gene ends were 8 bases for V and 13 bases for J; bases not matched to a gene: 8. The CDR3 has 11 amino acids. CDR3 sequence: CSPGTGVGQYF. The DNA of the CDR3 is TGCAGCCCCGGGACAGGGGTCGGCCAGTACTTC.

The DNA for the CDR3 is TGCAGTGCTAGCTTGGGGAGGGACACTGAAGCTTTCTTT. Translation: CSASLGRDTEAFF. The genes are TRBV20-1 and TRBJ1-1; D is undetermined. This CDR3 has 13 amino acids. Per germline, CDR1 DFQATT and CDR2 SNEGSKA (reference sequence). The germline V and J ends were trimmed by 3 bases and 3 bases, with 11 bases remaining between them.

This chain uses TRBV6-1 with TRBJ1-4; D not resolved. The CDR3 is 13 residues long. The V end lost 7 bases, the J end lost 3 bases, and 9 bases lay between the germline ends. Germline loops: CDR1 MNHNS, CDR2 SASEGT. This chain's CDR3 is CASNTGSNEKLFF. CDR3 sequence (DNA): TGTGCCAGCAACACCGGGTCTAATGAAAAACTGTTTTTT.

Worth noting for this clonotype: One end of the junction fails to match germline, which may point to a read error. The chain joins TRBV12-3 or TRBV12-4 to TRBJ2-1, with D possibly matching TRBD1 (7 bases). The CDR3 consists of 15 residues. The CDR3, as DNA: TGTACCAGCAGGGGGGCCTTGGGAACCTACAATGAGCAGTTCTTC. It specifies CTSRGALGTYNEQFF.

This clonotype was found many times. One end of the junction is discordant with germline, which a read error may explain. V gene TRBV6-1 combines with J gene TRBJ2-7; 14 nucleotides line up with TRBD2. The CDR3 covers 15 residues. In germline, CDR1 is MNHNS, CDR2 SASEGT. The CDR3 nucleotides read TGCGCCAGCAGTGAGGGGACTAGCGGGAGTTACGAGCAGTACTTC. Encoded protein: CASSEGTSGSYEQYF.

V and J are TRBV6-1 and TRBJ2-6; 9 nucleotides align to TRBD1. This CDR3 is built from 17 residues. Germline V gene data show CDR1 as MNHNS and CDR2 as SASEGT. The trim removed 11 bases at V and 3 bases at J, leaving 14 bases unmatched. In DNA form, the CDR3 reads TGTGCCTGCCACCGGGACAGGGTACCAAGTGGGGCCAACGTCCTGACTTTC. The encoded protein is CACHRDRVPSGANVLTF.

This clonotype was counted at least ten times. The chain links TRBV9 to TRBJ2-1, with D possibly TRBD1 on 5 matching bases. The CDR3 contains 12 residues. Germline V gives CDR1 SGDLS, CDR2 YYNGEE. CDR3 DNA: TGTGTCTACAGGTTCCCCAACAATGAGCAGTTCTTC. It specifies CVYRFPNNEQFF.

The V and J genes are TRBV5-6 and TRBJ2-7; the D call may be TRBD1 or TRBD2 (5 bases each). The DNA matches TRBJ2-1 better at its end, which makes the J call doubtful. Germline V gene data show CDR1 as SGHDT and CDR2 as YYEEEE. The CDR3 spans 14 residues. As DNA, the CDR3 is TGTGCCAGCAGCCCCTGGGACCGCTCCTACGAGCAGTTCTTC. It encodes CASSPWDRSYEQFF.

J is TRBJ2-3 and V is TRBV20-1, with TRBD2 matching 13 bases. CDR1 and CDR2 from the germline V gene are DFQATT and SNEGSKA (reference sequence). V gave up 3 bases and J gave up 5 bases; unmatched junction bases: 14. The CDR3 is made up of 18 amino acids. The CDR3: CSASPGTSGTFAGDTQYF. The DNA of the CDR3 is TGCAGTGCTAGTCCTGGGACTAGCGGGACCTTCGCTGGAGATACGCAGTATTTT.

The CDR3 nucleotides are TGCAGCGTCTGGACCGGGGACTACGGTGAGCAGTTCTTC. Translated, it gives CSVWTGDYGEQFF. The gene calls are TRBV29-1 and TRBJ2-1, with TRBD2 identical over 7 bases. The CDR3 is 13 residues long. Trimming cost V 6 bases and J 9 bases; bases outside gene matches: 11. Germline CDR1 reads SQVTM; CDR2 reads ANQGSEA.

This clonotype was seen more than once but under ten times. The CDR3 is CATLTSGRPNEQFF. The CDR3, as DNA: TGTGCCACTTTGACTAGCGGGAGGCCCAATGAGCAGTTCTTC. The rearrangement uses TRBV6-5 and TRBJ2-1; 13 bases fit TRBD2. The germline V gene encodes CDR1 MNHEY and CDR2 SVGAGI. Trimming at V came to 10 bases and at J to 6 bases, leaving 6 bases not matched to a gene. The CDR3 extends over 14 amino acids.

A few counts support this clonotype. This sequence joins TRBV10-3 and TRBJ2-1, with a tentative D call TRBD2 (7 bases). There are 16 residues in the CDR3. Germline-derived CDR1 and CDR2 are ENHRY and SYGVKD. V was trimmed by 5 bases and J by 8 bases, leaving 22 bases between them. This CDR3 is CAISLGVGGRRDEQFF. CDR3 nucleotide sequence: TGTGCCATCAGTCTGGGAGTGGGGGGGCGAAGGGATGAGCAGTTCTTC.